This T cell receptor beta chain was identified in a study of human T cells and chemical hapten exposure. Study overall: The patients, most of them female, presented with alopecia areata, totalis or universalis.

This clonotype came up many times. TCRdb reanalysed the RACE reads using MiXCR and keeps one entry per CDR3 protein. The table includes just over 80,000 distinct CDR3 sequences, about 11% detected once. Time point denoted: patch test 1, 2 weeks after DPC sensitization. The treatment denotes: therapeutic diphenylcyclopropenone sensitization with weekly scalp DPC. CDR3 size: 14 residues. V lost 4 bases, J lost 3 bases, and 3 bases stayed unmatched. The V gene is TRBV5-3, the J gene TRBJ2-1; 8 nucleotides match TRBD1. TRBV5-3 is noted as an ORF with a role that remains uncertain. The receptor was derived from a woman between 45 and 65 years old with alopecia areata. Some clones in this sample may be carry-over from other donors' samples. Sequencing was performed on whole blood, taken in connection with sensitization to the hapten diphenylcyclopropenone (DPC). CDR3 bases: TGTGCCAGAAGCCCGGGACAGGACTACAATGAGCAGTTCTTC. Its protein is CARSPGQDYNEQFF.